One TCR beta chain is described in this entry. The data were produced by immunoSEQ multiplex PCR, yet TCRdb's version contains in-frame clones alone and is incomplete. This table holds about 81,000 clones, approximately 86% found once. This sample is part of a study of blood T cell repertoires in COVID-19. Across the whole study: Samples representing acute and convalescent COVID-19 were sourced from the United States, Italy and Spain. Sources were T cells, B-cell-depleted T cells, or PBMCs; the material itself was cDNA or gDNA.

Germline CDR1 and CDR2: MNHEY and SVGAGI. With 2 bases clipped from V and 6 bases from J, the junction kept 9 bases outside the gene matches. The CDR3 is made up of 15 amino acids. The source of this sequence is a man aged 65 to 85 with acute or convalescent COVID-19. The chain is built from TRBV6-5 and TRBJ2-5; 7 nucleotides agree with TRBD1. The sample consisted of peripheral blood. The CDR3: CASSYTRQGVKTQYF. The CDR3 nucleotides are TGTGCCAGCAGTTACACCAGACAGGGCGTTAAGACCCAGTACTTC.